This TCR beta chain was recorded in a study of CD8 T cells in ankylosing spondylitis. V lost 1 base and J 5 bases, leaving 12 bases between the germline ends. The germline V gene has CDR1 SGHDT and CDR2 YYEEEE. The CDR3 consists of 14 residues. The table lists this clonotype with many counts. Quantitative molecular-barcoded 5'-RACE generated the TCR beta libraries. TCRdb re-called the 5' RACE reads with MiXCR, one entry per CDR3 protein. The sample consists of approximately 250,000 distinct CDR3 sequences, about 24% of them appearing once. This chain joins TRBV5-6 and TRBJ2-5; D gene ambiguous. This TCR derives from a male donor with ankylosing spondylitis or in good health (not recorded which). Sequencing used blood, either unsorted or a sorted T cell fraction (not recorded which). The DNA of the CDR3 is TGTGCCAGCAGCTTGCAGGCCCAGGACGAGACCCAGTACTTC. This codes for CASSLQAQDETQYF.